The TCR beta chain under discussion was sequenced for a study of blood T cells in healthy people across ages. This clonotype came up a few times. The CDR3 sequence is 14 residues long. V lost 0 bases, J lost 6 bases, and 6 bases stayed unmatched. Germline lookup yields CDR1 SGHDT and CDR2 YYEEEE. With a J-beta primer mix and a sample-barcoded 5' primer, a second PCR ran roughly 7 to 11 cycles. Via MiXCR, TCRdb re-called the 5' RACE reads, giving one row per CDR3 protein. Altogether roughly 1.9 million distinct CDR3 sequences are present, 39% being singletons, with the ten largest covering about 23%. The rearrangement joins TRBV5-6 to TRBJ2-7; TRBD1 matches 7 bases. The sample taken for sequencing was blood. The sequence was collected from a human donor in good health. The CDR3 nucleotides are TGTGCCAGCAGCTTGGACCTACAGGGGAGCGAGCAGTACTTC. Protein product: CASSLDLQGSEQYF. Complete variable domain (other parts from reference TRBV5-6 and TRBJ2-7): DAGVTQSPTHLIKTRGQQVTLRCSPKSGHDTVSWYQQALGQGPQFIFQYYEEEERQRGNFPDRFSGHQFPNYSSELNVNALLLGDSALYLCASSLDLQGSEQYFGPGTRLTVT.